The source of this TCR beta chain is a study of shared T cell receptors in the human thymus. This CDR3 comprises 15 residues. Generated by immunoSEQ multiplex PCR, the TCRdb table keeps only in-frame clones and is missing some. The sample has tens of thousands of clones, about 95% seen once. V usage is TRBV21-1 and J usage is TRBJ2-1; the D call of TRBD1 is as the table states it, not checked on the DNA. TRBV21-1 is flagged as a pseudogene. This TCR derives from a human donor. The sample taken for sequencing was thymocytes. The CDR3 loop is CASSKASLGFRGQFF. In DNA form, the CDR3 reads TGTGCCAGCAGCAAAGCGAGTCTAGGCTTTAGGGGGCAGTTCTTC.